The T cell receptor (beta chain) described here comes from a study of blood T cell repertoires in COVID-19. At the level of the study: COVID-19 samples, acute and convalescent, were from the United States, Italy and Spain. Sources were T cells, B-cell-depleted T cells, or PBMCs; the material itself was cDNA or gDNA.

As originally analysed: Estimated nucleated cell counts came from reference gene primer amplification. Using immunoSEQ multiplex PCR, the repertoire was profiled, and TCRdb retains in-frame clones only, with some absent. That table furnishes V, J and clone size, whereas the DNA furnished D and trimming. The table shows about 130,000 clones, with approximately 84% occurring only once. The sample consisted of peripheral blood. This TCR derives from a woman older than 75 with acute or convalescent COVID-19.

The chain's CDR3 is CASSLPRRTGVNAGNTIYF. Written as DNA, the CDR3 is TGTGCCAGCAGCTTGCCTAGAAGGACAGGGGTGAATGCGGGAAACACCATATATTTT. The V gene is TRBV7-2, the J gene TRBJ1-3, with 9 bases lining up with TRBD1. Germline loops: CDR1 SGHTA, CDR2 FQGNSA. V lost 3 bases to trimming and J lost 4 bases; unmatched junction nucleotides: 16. This CDR3 spans 19 amino acids. Looking up the rest from reference TRBV7-2 and TRBJ1-3 gives the full variable domain: GAGVSQSPSNKVTEKGKDVELRCDPISGHTALYWYRQSLGQGLEFLIYFQGNSAPDKSGLPSDRFSAERTGGSVSTLTIQRTQQEDSAVYLCASSLPRRTGVNAGNTIYFGEGSWLTVV.